This T cell receptor (beta chain) was identified during a study of T cell responses to AZD1222 COVID-19 vaccine. From germline, CDR1 is LNHDA and CDR2 SQIVND (reference sequence). The CDR3 covers 14 residues. V trimming: 3 bases; J trimming: 1 base; junction bases outside the gene matches: 2. TCRdb keeps only in-frame clones here, not all; method: immunoSEQ multiplex PCR. This table has roughly 67,000 clones, about nine tenths appearing once. V and J are TRBV19 and TRBJ1-1, with 7 bases lining up with TRBD1. The sequencing used peripheral blood, collected on day 0 of AZD1222 vaccination. The receptor was derived from an adult in good health. In nucleotides, the CDR3 is TGTGCCAGTAGTATTTGGACAGGGAACACTGAAGCTTTCTTT. It is translated as CASSIWTGNTEAFF.